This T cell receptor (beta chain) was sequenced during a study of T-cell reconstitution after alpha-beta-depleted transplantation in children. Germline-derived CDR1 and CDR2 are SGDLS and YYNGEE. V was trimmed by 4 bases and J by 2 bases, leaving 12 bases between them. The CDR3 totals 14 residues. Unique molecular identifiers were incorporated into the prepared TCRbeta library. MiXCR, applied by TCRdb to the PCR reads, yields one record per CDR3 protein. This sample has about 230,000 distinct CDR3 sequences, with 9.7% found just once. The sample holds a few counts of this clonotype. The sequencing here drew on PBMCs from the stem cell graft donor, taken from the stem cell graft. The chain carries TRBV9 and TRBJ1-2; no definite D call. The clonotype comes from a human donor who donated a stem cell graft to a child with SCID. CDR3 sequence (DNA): TGTGCCAGCAGCTCCCCCAACGAAAACTATGGCTACACCTTC. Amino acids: CASSSPNENYGYTF.